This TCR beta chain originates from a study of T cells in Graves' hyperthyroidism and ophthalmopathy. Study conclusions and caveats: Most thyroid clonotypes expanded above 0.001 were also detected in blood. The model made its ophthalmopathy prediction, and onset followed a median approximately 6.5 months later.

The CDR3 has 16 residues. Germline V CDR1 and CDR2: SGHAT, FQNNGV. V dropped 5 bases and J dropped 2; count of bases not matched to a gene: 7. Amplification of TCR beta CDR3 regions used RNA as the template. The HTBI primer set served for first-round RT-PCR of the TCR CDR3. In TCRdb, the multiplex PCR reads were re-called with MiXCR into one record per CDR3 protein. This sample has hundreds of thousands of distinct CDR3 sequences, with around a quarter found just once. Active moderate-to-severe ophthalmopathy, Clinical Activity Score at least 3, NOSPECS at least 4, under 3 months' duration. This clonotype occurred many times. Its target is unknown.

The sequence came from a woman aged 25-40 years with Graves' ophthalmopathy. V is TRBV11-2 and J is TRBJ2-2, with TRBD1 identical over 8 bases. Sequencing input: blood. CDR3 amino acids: CASSPRTGYNTGELFF. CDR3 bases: TGTGCCAGCAGCCCTCGGACAGGGTATAACACCGGGGAGCTGTTTTTT.